A single sample gave rise to the 12 T cell receptor beta chains below, sequenced in a study of beta chain features in type 1 diabetes (dated by TCRdb to between 2017 and 2018). Libraries were prepared through the immunoSEQ multiplex PCR assay. All of the isolated RNA was reverse transcribed with the High Capacity cDNA Reverse Transcription Kit, so expressed TCRB transcripts were sequenced. TCRdb limited this immuneACCESS table to in-frame rearrangements with V and J called. A share of clones is missing; checked studies link under half to unresolved V genes, and the rest is unexplained. The sample table shows over 500,000 clones, and 15% to 17% are seen once. More than 0.08% of the sample comes from the top ten. Sequenced input: naive CD4+ T cells from blood. What this sample's cell subset or site label stands for: true naive CD4+ T cells. The receptors were gathered from a man aged 18 to 35 in good health.

The chain employs TRBV7-2 and TRBJ2-2, with TRBD2 matching 11 bases. CDR3 size: 15 residues. J gave up 8 bases and V 5 bases, and 7 bases lay outside the gene matches. Germline-derived CDR1 and CDR2 are SGHTA and FQGNSA. The CDR3 loop is CASSRQLAGVGELFF. CDR3 coding DNA: TGTGCCAGCAGCCGACAACTAGCGGGAGTTGGGGAGCTGTTTTTT.

This clone was recorded a few times. V gene TRBV10-3 combines with J gene TRBJ2-7; 10 bases are shared with TRBD2. Losses at the gene ends were 10 bases for V and 4 bases for J; bases not matched to a gene: 7. Germline CDR1 reads ENHRY; CDR2 reads SYGVKD. This CDR3 has 13 amino acids. The CDR3 DNA reads as TGTGCCACCGAGACTAGCGGGCGTTACGAGCAGTACTTC. Its protein is CATETSGRYEQYF.

This clone was recorded a few times. The chain uses TRBV18 and TRBJ2-1; a possible D gene is TRBD2 (5 bases). The CDR3 spans 16 residues. CDR1 KGHSH and CDR2 LQKENI come from the germline V gene. V gave up 2 bases and J gave up 6 bases, with 17 bases separating them. CDR3 coding DNA: TGTGCCAGCTCACCATCTAGCAGCCAACGGGGCAATGAGCAGTTCTTC. Translation gives CASSPSSSQRGNEQFF.

This sequence joins TRBV4-3 and TRBJ2-4; D is unclear. With 4 bases removed from V and 0 bases from J, the gap between germline ends came to 7 bases. The length of the CDR3 is 14 residues. Germline values: CDR1 LGHNA, CDR2 YSLEER. For the CDR3, the DNA is TGCGCCAGCAGCCTGGCGTTAGCCAAAAACATTCAGTACTTC. This sequence encodes CASSLALAKNIQYF.

This clone turned up a few times. The J gene is TRBJ2-2, the V gene TRBV9; D possibly corresponds to TRBD1 (6 bases). Trimming took 0 bases from V and 7 from J, leaving 16 bases between them. Germline-derived CDR1 and CDR2 are SGDLS and YYNGEE. This CDR3 has 16 amino acids. This CDR3 reads CASSVATTRGDGELFF. CDR3 coding DNA: TGTGCCAGCAGCGTAGCTACTACCAGGGGTGACGGGGAGCTGTTTTTT.

V and J are TRBV7-9 and TRBJ1-1; tentative D call: TRBD1 (5 bases). The CDR3 contains 14 residues. Trimming shortened V by 5 bases and J by 4 bases, and 14 bases separated the two germline ends. Looked up from germline, CDR1 is SEHNR and CDR2 is FQNEAQ (reference sequence). CDR3 in DNA: TGTGCCAGCAGCCATGGTCCTCAGGGCACTGAAGCTTTCTTT. Residues: CASSHGPQGTEAFF.

In this sample, this clone turned up a few times. This sequence joins TRBV5-4 and TRBJ2-1; tentative D call: TRBD1 (5 bases). Trimming stripped 6 bases from V and 6 bases from J, with 10 bases between. Germline V lookup: CDR1 SGHNT, CDR2 YYREEE (reference sequence). The CDR3 is 12 residues long. The CDR3 region is CASTRTGNEQFF. The CDR3 nucleotides read TGTGCCAGCACCCGCACAGGCAATGAGCAGTTCTTC.

This clone was detected a few times. The chain carries TRBV7-2 and TRBJ2-5, with 7 nucleotides matching TRBD1. V shed 4 bases and J 1 base; nucleotides not matched to a gene: 6. Per the germline V gene, CDR1 is SGHTA and CDR2 is FQGNSA. This CDR3 has 15 amino acids. CDR3 loop: CASSSSDRRQETQYF. The CDR3 DNA reads as TGTGCCAGCAGCTCCTCGGACAGGCGCCAAGAGACCCAGTACTTC.

CDR3 loop: CASSSLSSGDTQYF. In DNA form, the CDR3 reads TGTGCCAGCAGCTCTCTCTCCTCTGGGGATACGCAGTATTTT. This chain uses TRBV7-6 with TRBJ2-3; D gene uncertain. The CDR3 is made up of 14 amino acids. CDR1 SGHVS and CDR2 FNYEAQ come from the germline V gene. The germline V and J ends were trimmed by 4 bases and 6 bases, with 14 bases remaining between them.

This clone was counted between two and nine times. The genes are TRBV5-1 and TRBJ1-1; D unclear. V was pared by 2 bases and J by 4 bases, with 18 bases between. Germline CDR1 SGHRS, CDR2 YFSETQ. CDR3 length equals 16 residues. The chain's CDR3 is CASSFGQFLVSTEAFF. The CDR3 bases are TGCGCCAGCAGCTTCGGGCAGTTCCTGGTTTCCACTGAAGCTTTCTTT.

The chain couples TRBV19 to TRBJ2-1, with 12 bases matching TRBD2. Germline V gene sequence: CDR1 LNHDA, CDR2 SQIVND (reference sequence). Trimming at V came to 1 base and at J to 4 bases, leaving 5 bases not matched to a gene. There are 17 residues in the CDR3. The CDR3 protein is CASSIVTSGGIYNEQFF. The CDR3 DNA reads as TGTGCCAGTAGTATAGTCACTAGCGGGGGGATTTACAATGAGCAGTTCTTC.

This clone appeared a few times. The chain recombines TRBV19 with TRBJ2-5, with a tentative D call TRBD2 (5 bases). This CDR3 spans 14 amino acids. Germline CDR1 is LNHDA and CDR2 is SQIVND (reference sequence). The ends were cut back, 2 bases at V and 5 bases at J, with 12 bases in the middle. DNA of the CDR3: TGTGCCAGTAGTATACCGGGGAGCAGCGAGACCCAGTACTTC. As protein: CASSIPGSSETQYF.